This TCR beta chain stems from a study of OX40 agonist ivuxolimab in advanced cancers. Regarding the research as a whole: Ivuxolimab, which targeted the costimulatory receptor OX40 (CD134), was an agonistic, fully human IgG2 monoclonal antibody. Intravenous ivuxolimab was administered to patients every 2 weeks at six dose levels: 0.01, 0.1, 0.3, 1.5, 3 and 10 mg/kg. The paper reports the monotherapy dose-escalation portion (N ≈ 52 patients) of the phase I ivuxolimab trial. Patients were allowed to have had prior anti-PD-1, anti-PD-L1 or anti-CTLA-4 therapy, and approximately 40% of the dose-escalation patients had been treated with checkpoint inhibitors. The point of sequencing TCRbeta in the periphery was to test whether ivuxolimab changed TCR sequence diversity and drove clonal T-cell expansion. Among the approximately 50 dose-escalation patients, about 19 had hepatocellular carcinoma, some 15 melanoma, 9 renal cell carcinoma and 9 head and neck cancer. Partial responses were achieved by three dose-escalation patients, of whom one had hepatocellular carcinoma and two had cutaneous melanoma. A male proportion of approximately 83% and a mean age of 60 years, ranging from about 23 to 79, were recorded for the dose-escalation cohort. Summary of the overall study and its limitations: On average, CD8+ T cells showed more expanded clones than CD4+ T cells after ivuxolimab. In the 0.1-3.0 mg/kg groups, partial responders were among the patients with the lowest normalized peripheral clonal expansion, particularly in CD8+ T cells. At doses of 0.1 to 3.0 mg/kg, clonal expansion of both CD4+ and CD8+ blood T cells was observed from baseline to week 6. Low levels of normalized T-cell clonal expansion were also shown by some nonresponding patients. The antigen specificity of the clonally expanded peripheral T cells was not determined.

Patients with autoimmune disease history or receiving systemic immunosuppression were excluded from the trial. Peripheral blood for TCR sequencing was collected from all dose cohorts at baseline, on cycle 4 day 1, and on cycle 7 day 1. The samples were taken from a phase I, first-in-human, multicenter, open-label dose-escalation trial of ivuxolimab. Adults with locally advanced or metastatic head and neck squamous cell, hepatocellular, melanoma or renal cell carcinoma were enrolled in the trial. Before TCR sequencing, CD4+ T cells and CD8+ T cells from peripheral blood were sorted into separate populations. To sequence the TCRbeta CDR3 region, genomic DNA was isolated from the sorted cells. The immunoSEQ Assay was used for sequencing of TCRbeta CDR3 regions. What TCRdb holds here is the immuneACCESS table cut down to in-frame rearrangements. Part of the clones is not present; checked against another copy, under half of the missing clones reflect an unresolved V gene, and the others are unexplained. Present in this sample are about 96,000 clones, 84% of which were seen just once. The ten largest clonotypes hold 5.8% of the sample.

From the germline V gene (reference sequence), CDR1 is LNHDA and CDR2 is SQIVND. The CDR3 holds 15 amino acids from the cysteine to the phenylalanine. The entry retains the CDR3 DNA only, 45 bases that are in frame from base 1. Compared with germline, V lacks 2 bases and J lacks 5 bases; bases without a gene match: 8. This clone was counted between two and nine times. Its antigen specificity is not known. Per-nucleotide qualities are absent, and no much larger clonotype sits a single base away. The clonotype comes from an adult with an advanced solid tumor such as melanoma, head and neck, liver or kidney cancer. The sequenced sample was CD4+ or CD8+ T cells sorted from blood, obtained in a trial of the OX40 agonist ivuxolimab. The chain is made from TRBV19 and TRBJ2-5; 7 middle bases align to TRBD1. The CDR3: CASSITGQEEETQYF. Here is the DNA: TGTGCCAGTAGTATAACTGGACAGGAGGAGGAGACCCAGTACTTC.